This TCR beta chain was captured in a study of cytomegalovirus exposure and HLA in healthy donors. Study findings and constraints: Donors belonging to an Asian-associated ancestry cluster reportedly showed fewer N-insertions in productive TCRs than the roughly 670-donor mean, according to what a later analysis found. In presence/absence analyses, roughly uniform sequencing depth across donors was assumed. Three CMV-associated chains were confirmed in vitro to be specific for CMV antigens.

The germline gives CDR1 MNHEY, CDR2 SVGAGI. Trimming cost V 6 bases and J 5 bases, with 16 bases left between them. The CDR3 contains 14 residues. It was with 60 Vbeta and 13 Jbeta primers that the PCR ran. TCRdb's copy holds only in-frame clones and misses some; the assay was immunoSEQ multiplex PCR. The table lists over 150,000 clones, around 83% of them singletons, with more than 1.5% in the top ten. On this clone: The antigen remains undetermined.

The sequenced sample consisted of PBMCs. This receptor was taken from a man aged 50 to 59 in good health and CMV-seronegative. V and J are TRBV6-5 and TRBJ1-2; D not resolved. Written as DNA, the CDR3 is TGTGCCAGCAGCCCGTCAGAACATTCTTATGGCTACACCTTC. Amino acid sequence: CASSPSEHSYGYTF.